These 27 T cell receptor beta chains were all obtained from the same sample, sequenced in a study of blood T cell repertoires in COVID-19. Sequencing was performed with immunoSEQ multiplex PCR; in TCRdb, only in-frame clones are kept and a portion is missing. The repertoire has more than 250,000 clones, roughly 90% of them found once; the top ten carry approximately 17%. Source material: PBMCs or T cells enriched from blood (not recorded which). The receptors were sampled from a woman in her 30s who had recovered from COVID-19.

The chain joins TRBV19 to TRBJ2-1, with D possibly TRBD1 on 5 matching bases. Per the germline V gene, CDR1 is LNHDA and CDR2 is SQIVND (reference sequence). The CDR3 has 16 residues. Trimming shortened V by 0 bases and J by 2 bases, and 11 bases separated the two germline ends. The CDR3 spells CASSIDITGTYNEQFF. CDR3 DNA: TGTGCCAGTAGTATAGATATTACAGGAACCTACAATGAGCAGTTCTTC.

The chain has TRBV7-2 and TRBJ2-5; D unclear. The germline gives CDR1 SGHTA, CDR2 FQGNSA. V lost 1 base to trimming and J lost 1 base, with 10 bases between them. The CDR3 consists of 15 residues. CDR3 DNA sequence: TGTGCCAGCAGCTTAGGGCCAGGTTCCCAAGAGACCCAGTACTTC. It codes for CASSLGPGSQETQYF.

This sequence joins TRBV6-4 and TRBJ2-2; D is perhaps TRBD2 (5 bases). Trimming stripped 8 bases from V and 0 bases from J, with 19 bases between. This CDR3 region has 17 residues. Germline V gene data show CDR1 as MRHNA and CDR2 as SNTAGT. In DNA, the CDR3 is TGTGCCAGCCGAAAGGACGGGAATTCCGCGAACACCGGGGAGCTGTTTTTT. Translating it yields CASRKDGNSANTGELFF.

The V gene is TRBV4-3, the J gene TRBJ2-1; 11 bases agree with TRBD2. The V gene's germline CDR1 is LGHNA and CDR2 YSLEER. Trimming at V came to 0 bases and at J to 4 bases, leaving 8 bases not matched to a gene. The CDR3 loop spans 18 amino acids. The CDR3 reads CASSQDTLAGDSYNEQFF. The DNA for the CDR3 is TGCGCCAGCAGCCAAGATACACTAGCGGGGGATTCTTACAATGAGCAGTTCTTC.

As concerns this clone: This specimen includes other DNA sequences encoding the same CDR3. The CDR3 nucleotides are TGTGCCAGCAGCTCCGGGACTTACAATGAGCAGTTCTTC. Amino acid sequence: CASSSGTYNEQFF. The V gene is TRBV7-3, the J gene TRBJ2-1; maybe TRBD2 (6 bases). The CDR3 extends over 13 amino acids. Germline CDR1 and CDR2: SGHTA and FQGTGA. Trimming took 4 bases from V and 4 from J, leaving 8 bases between them. The entire variable domain, with the rest obtained from reference TRBV7-3 and TRBJ2-1, is as follows: GAGVSQTPSNKVTEKGKYVELRCDPISGHTALYWYRQSLGQGPEFLIYFQGTGAADDSGLPNDRFFAVRPEGSVSTLKIQRTERGDSAVYLCASSSGTYNEQFFGPGTRLTVL.

J is TRBJ1-3 and V is TRBV5-6, with 7 bases identical to TRBD1. Germline CDR1 SGHDT, CDR2 YYEEEE. The CDR3 runs 14 residues. Trimming removed 3 bases from V and 3 bases from J; junction bases left unmatched: 3. CDR3 protein: CASSSTGLGNTIYF. DNA for the CDR3: TGTGCCAGCAGCTCGACAGGGCTTGGAAACACCATATATTTT.

V gene TRBV6-2 or TRBV6-3 combines with J gene TRBJ1-1; D might be TRBD1 (5 bases). The V gene lost 4 bases and the J gene lost 1 base, with 10 bases spanning the gap. The germline gives CDR1 MNHEY, CDR2 SVGEGT. This CDR3 has 14 residues. DNA for the CDR3: TGTGCCAGCAGTTTGGGAGGGACGAACACTGAAGCTTTCTTT. It is translated as CASSLGGTNTEAFF.

This chain joins TRBV2 and TRBJ2-1, with D maybe TRBD2 (6 bases). CDR1 is SNHLY, CDR2 FYNNEI, per germline. The V end lost 6 bases, the J end lost 7 bases, and 16 bases lay between the germline ends. The CDR3 sequence is 14 residues long. CDR3: CASSPTGTSNEQFF. In nucleotides, the CDR3 is TGTGCCAGCAGCCCAACCGGGACTTCTAATGAGCAGTTCTTC.

The V gene is TRBV5-1, the J gene TRBJ1-3; 7 bases map to TRBD1. Germline assignment: CDR1 SGHRS and CDR2 YFSETQ. The CDR3 length is 13 residues. The V and J ends lost 0 bases and 8 bases, in that order; junction bases with no gene match: 2. CDR3 bases: TGCGCCAGCAGCTTGGACAGGGGTGACACCATATATTTT. Its translation is CASSLDRGDTIYF.

J is TRBJ2-7 and V is TRBV6-6, with D perhaps matching TRBD1 (6 bases). Germline lookup yields CDR1 MNHNY and CDR2 SVGAGI (reference sequence). Trimming shortened V by 8 bases and J by 4 bases, and 9 bases separated the two germline ends. The CDR3 is 11 residues long. CDR3 sequence reads: CASLQGYEQYF. The DNA for the CDR3 is TGTGCCAGCTTACAGGGTTACGAGCAGTACTTC.

V and J are TRBV20-1 and TRBJ2-5; D perhaps matches TRBD1 (6 bases). Germline V gene data show CDR1 as DFQATT and CDR2 as SNEGSKA (reference sequence). The CDR3 totals 11 residues. The germline V and J ends were trimmed by 7 bases and 4 bases, with 10 bases remaining between them. CDR3 DNA sequence: TGCAGTGGAGGGGGATCAGAGACCCAGTACTTC. Translation: CSGGGSETQYF.

The table lists this clone with a few counts. The CDR3 DNA sequence: TGTGCCAGCAGGTCTAAGTATACGGGAGGTTTGTTTAATGAGCAGTTCTTC. Protein sequence: CASRSKYTGGLFNEQFF. The J gene is TRBJ2-1, the V gene TRBV7-9; 7 bases map to TRBD2. Trimming cost V 6 bases and J 7 bases; bases outside gene matches: 18. CDR3 length equals 17 residues. CDR1 SEHNR and CDR2 FQNEAQ come from the germline V gene (reference sequence).

The count of this clone is one. The J gene is TRBJ1-1, the V gene TRBV6-2 or TRBV6-3; D possibly corresponds to TRBD1 (5 bases). V was trimmed by 3 bases and J by 11 bases, leaving 13 bases between them. This CDR3 region has 12 residues. Germline V lookup: CDR1 MNHEY, CDR2 SVGEGT. CDR3 protein: CASSYAERGAFF. The CDR3 DNA reads TGTGCCAGCAGTTATGCTGAGCGGGGCGCTTTCTTT.

The V call is TRBV4-3, the J call TRBJ2-3, with 9 bases lining up with TRBD2. The germline V gene encodes CDR1 LGHNA and CDR2 YSLEER. V gave up 2 bases and J gave up 4 bases; unmatched junction bases: 7. The CDR3 is 16 amino acids. The CDR3 loop is CASSQPAGGPADTQYF. CDR3 in DNA: TGCGCCAGCAGCCAACCAGCGGGAGGTCCCGCAGATACGCAGTATTTT.

The chain's CDR3 is CASSEPYSGRISGYTF. The CDR3 DNA reads TGTGCCAGCAGTGAGCCATATTCGGGAAGGATTAGTGGCTACACCTTC. The chain joins TRBV6-1 to TRBJ1-2; D is uncertain. The CDR3 length is 16 residues. The germline V and J ends were trimmed by 3 bases and 7 bases, with 21 bases remaining between them. From germline, CDR1 is MNHNS and CDR2 SASEGT.

This chain joins TRBV2 and TRBJ1-2, with 9 bases aligning to TRBD1. V shed 2 bases and J 7 bases; nucleotides not matched to a gene: 11. Germline V gene sequence: CDR1 SNHLY, CDR2 FYNNEI. The CDR3 loop spans 16 amino acids. The CDR3 DNA follows: TGTGCCAGCAGTGAAACAGGGGGCGGCTTATCGGGTGGCTACACCTTC. Amino acids: CASSETGGGLSGGYTF.

The chain links TRBV5-1 to TRBJ2-7; TRBD2 matches at 11 bases. Germline V gene lookup returns CDR1 SGHRS and CDR2 YFSETQ. This CDR3 region has 15 residues. V gave up 5 bases and J gave up 1 base; unmatched junction bases: 5. The CDR3 sequence is CASRPGLADSYEQYF. CDR3 sequence (DNA): TGCGCCAGCAGACCGGGACTAGCGGATTCCTACGAGCAGTACTTC.

The CDR3, as DNA: TGTGCCAGCAGCTTTGCGTGGGGGGGAGCTAAAAAAAACATTCAGTACTTC. This codes for CASSFAWGGAKKNIQYF. The chain links TRBV7-9 to TRBJ2-4; 7 bases match TRBD2. The V gene's germline CDR1 is SEHNR and CDR2 FQNEAQ (reference sequence). With V trimmed by 3 bases and J by 4 bases, 12 bases remained unmatched. This CDR3 spans 17 amino acids.

The rearrangement links TRBV7-9 to TRBJ2-2; 7 nucleotides agree with TRBD1. Germline V gene data show CDR1 as SEHNR and CDR2 as FQNEAQ (reference sequence). The junction had 0 bases not matched to a gene; V was cut back by 4 bases and J by 1 base. CDR3 length: 14 residues. The chain's CDR3 is CASSWTGNTGELFF. The DNA of the CDR3 is TGTGCCAGCAGCTGGACAGGGAACACCGGGGAGCTGTTTTTT.

This rearrangement joins TRBV19 to TRBJ1-1; the D gene is possibly TRBD1 (5 bases). Germline CDR1 LNHDA, CDR2 SQIVND (reference sequence). The CDR3 is made up of 14 amino acids. V dropped 5 bases and J dropped 0 bases, with 10 bases sitting between them. The CDR3 DNA sequence: TGTGCCAGTAGTGCGACAGCAGTGAACACTGAAGCTTTCTTT. It translates to CASSATAVNTEAFF.

V usage is TRBV9 and J usage is TRBJ2-2, with D possibly TRBD1 on 6 matching bases. CDR3 size: 15 residues. Trimming removed 4 bases from V and 1 base from J, with 11 bases in between. CDR1 and CDR2 (germline): SGDLS, YYNGEE. The chain's CDR3 is CASSTRTVNTGELFF. The CDR3 DNA follows: TGTGCCAGCAGCACCCGGACAGTGAACACCGGGGAGCTGTTTTTT.

The chain couples TRBV28 to TRBJ2-7, with 8 bases matching TRBD2. V trimming: 6 bases; J trimming: 4 bases; junction bases outside the gene matches: 5. The CDR3 is 13 amino acids. The germline V gene encodes CDR1 MDHEN and CDR2 SYDVKM. CDR3 amino acids: CASSPGGRYEQYF. The CDR3 nucleotides read TGTGCCAGCAGCCCGGGGGGGCGGTACGAGCAGTACTTC.

The chain recombines TRBV19 with TRBJ1-5, with 9 nucleotides matching TRBD1. J was trimmed by 7 bases and V by 5 bases; bases with no gene match: 9. This CDR3 has 15 amino acids. The germline CDR1 and CDR2 sequences are LNHDA and SQIVND (reference sequence). This CDR3 reads CASSSGQGIGQPQHF. The DNA of the CDR3 is TGTGCCAGTAGTTCCGGACAGGGGATCGGACAGCCCCAGCATTTT.

This rearrangement joins TRBV18 to TRBJ1-2; possibly TRBD1 for D (5 bases). CDR1 and CDR2 from the germline V gene are KGHSH and LQKENI. The CDR3 length is 16 residues. V was shortened by 5 bases and J by 0 bases, with 16 bases between the two germline ends. The chain's CDR3 is CASSDLGGNPNYGYTF. CDR3 nucleotides: TGTGCCAGCTCAGATCTCGGGGGAAATCCTAACTATGGCTACACCTTC.

The chain uses TRBV6-5 and TRBJ1-4; 9 bases line up with TRBD1. In germline, CDR1 is MNHEY, CDR2 SVGAGI. The V gene end was trimmed by 5 bases and the J gene end by 7 bases; junction bases not matched to a gene: 8. This CDR3 spans 15 amino acids. CDR3 residues: CASSPTGGRGEKLFF. In nucleotides, the CDR3 is TGTGCCAGCAGTCCAACAGGGGGCAGGGGTGAAAAACTGTTTTTT.

This chain uses TRBV7-2 with TRBJ1-1; D is undetermined. Trimming took 0 bases from V and 3 from J, leaving 5 bases between them. The CDR3 spans 13 residues. The germline gives CDR1 SGHTA, CDR2 FQGNSA. As DNA, the CDR3 is TGTGCCAGCAGCTTAGCCAGATACACTGAAGCTTTCTTT. Encoded protein: CASSLARYTEAFF.

This chain joins TRBV19 and TRBJ1-5, with 10 bases that match TRBD1. With V trimmed by 6 bases and J by 3 bases, 8 bases remained unmatched. The CDR3 extends over 16 amino acids. Per the germline V gene, CDR1 is LNHDA and CDR2 is SQIVND (reference sequence). This chain's CDR3 is CASSYQTGGPNQPQHF. CDR3 bases: TGTGCCAGTAGCTACCAGACAGGGGGCCCCAATCAGCCCCAGCATTTT.